This T cell receptor (beta chain) was identified in a study of shared clonotypes between healthy human individuals. The donors were all Caucasian adults (living in Nashville, Tennessee). Only in-frame clones appear in the TCRdb table, and some are missing; sequencing was by immunoSEQ multiplex PCR. Among some 1,600,000 clones listed, approximately 98% were seen once. The germline V gene has CDR1 SGHDT and CDR2 YYEEEE. CDR3 length equals 14 residues. V was clipped by 1 base and J by 4 bases, with 12 bases between them. Remarks on this clone: Its antigen is as yet unknown.

Study-level findings and limits: The study sampled only blood, and tissue repertoires likely differ. For naive CD4 cells, approximately 4.8% of clonotypes were shared across a handful of donors.

Sequenced material: naive CD4+ T cells sorted from blood. Specified subset: CD45RA+ positively selected. This chain uses TRBV5-6 with TRBJ2-7; either TRBD1 or TRBD2 may supply D (6 bases each). The origin of this receptor is a young man in good health. CDR3 DNA sequence: TGTGCCAGCAGCTTGTTCGGGGGCGGTTACGAGCAGTACTTC. Encoded protein: CASSLFGGGYEQYF.